This T cell receptor (beta chain) was recovered during a study of OX40 agonist ivuxolimab in advanced cancers. Across the whole study: Enrolled patients in dose escalation had cancers that were hepatocellular carcinoma, melanoma, renal cell or head and neck cancer. Regarding the study as a whole: The expanded peripheral T cells' antigen specificity was not determined. Clones of CD4+ and CD8+ blood T cells grew by week 6 at doses of 0.1 to 3.0 mg/kg.

Of note for this clone: Antigen: not known.

Method: immunoSEQ multiplex PCR; TCRdb's copy keeps in-frame clones and lacks some. The top ten hold 25% to 30% of the sample, which has about 28,000 clones, approximately 86% seen once. No patient had autoimmune disease or received systemic immunosuppression. The sample here was CD4+ or CD8+ T cells sorted from blood, taken in a trial of the OX40 agonist ivuxolimab. The TCR comes from an adult with an advanced solid tumor such as melanoma, head and neck, liver or kidney cancer.

The chain's CDR3 is CASSQDHRVYGYTF. The CDR3, as DNA: TGCGCCAGCAGCCAAGACCACAGGGTCTATGGCTACACCTTC. The chain employs TRBV4-1 and TRBJ1-2, with a possible D match to TRBD1 (6 bases). In germline, CDR1 is MGHRA, CDR2 YSYEKL. This CDR3 has 14 residues. V was clipped by 0 bases and J by 4 bases, with 9 bases between them.